The 6 T cell receptor beta chains presented below share a single source sample, sequenced in a study of identical twins. TCRdb used MiXCR to reprocess the 5' RACE reads, holding one entry per CDR3 protein. This table has 1.5 million to 2 million distinct CDR3 sequences, 25% to 35% appearing once. Sequences were obtained from cord blood. The receptor set was obtained from a newborn girl in good health.

J is TRBJ2-1 and V is TRBV28; TRBD1 aligns across 10 bases. CDR1 and CDR2 (germline): MDHEN, SYDVKM. Germline trimming cut 6 bases from V and 13 bases from J; bases unmatched to any gene: 3. This CDR3 contains 11 residues. The CDR3 DNA follows: TGTGCCAGCAGGACGACAGGGGGCCAGTTCTTC. This codes for CASRTTGGQFF.

This chain connects TRBV4-1 to TRBJ2-5; no reliable D call. Trimming removed 0 bases at V and 11 bases at J, with 22 bases between. The V gene's germline CDR1 is MGHRA and CDR2 YSYEKL. This CDR3 spans 16 amino acids. CDR3 bases: TGCGCCAGCAGCCAAGAAAAGGGCCTCTCGAGTCATGAGCAGTACTTC. Translated: CASSQEKGLSSHEQYF.

V gene TRBV29-1 combines with J gene TRBJ2-4; D unclear. The CDR3 covers 10 residues. Germline CDR1 is SQVTM and CDR2 is ANQGSEA. V was shortened by 6 bases and J by 10 bases, with 10 bases between the two germline ends. CDR3 protein: CSVADWIQYF. The CDR3 DNA reads TGCAGCGTCGCCGACTGGATTCAGTACTTC. The whole variable domain, filled in from reference TRBV29-1 and TRBJ2-4, reads SAVISQKPSRDICQRGTSLTIQCQVDSQVTMMFWYRQQPGQSLTLIATANQGSEATYESGFVIDKFPISRPNLTFSTLTVSNMSPEDSSIYLCSVADWIQYFGAGTRLSVL.

This clonotype was recorded a few times. This chain links TRBV3-1 with TRBJ1-1, with D tentatively TRBD1 (5 bases). This CDR3 comprises 18 residues. CDR1 is LGHDT, CDR2 YNNKEL, per germline (reference sequence). Trimming took off 0 bases at V and 2 bases at J, with 19 bases between the two ends. The CDR3 sequence is CASSQELGSSGGNTEAFF. The CDR3 region has the DNA TGTGCCAGCAGCCAAGAGTTGGGATCGTCTGGGGGAAACACTGAAGCTTTCTTT.

The chain joins TRBV20-1 to TRBJ1-2; possible D gene TRBD1, 5 bases. Germline CDR1 reads DFQATT; CDR2 reads SNEGSKA (reference sequence). V lost 4 bases to trimming and J lost 6 bases, with 18 bases between them. The CDR3 totals 14 residues. The CDR3 DNA sequence: TGCAGTGCTAACTTCGGGGCTACGTCTAATGGCTACACCTTC. Its translation: CSANFGATSNGYTF.

This clonotype has a count of ten or more. The chain has TRBV25-1 and TRBJ1-2, with no clear D. This CDR3 region has 13 residues. Germline loops: CDR1 MGHDK, CDR2 SYGVNS. Trimming left V 3 bases short and J 1 base short, with 6 bases between. DNA for the CDR3: TGTGCCAGCAGTGATCTTTATAACTATGGCTACACCTTC. It translates to CASSDLYNYGYTF.